This paragraph covers one T cell receptor beta chain sequence. What this receptor recognizes is not known. It has no much larger one-base neighbor in the sample; base qualities were not kept. Library generation was performed with the immunoSEQ multiplex PCR assay. As for how the authors treated the data: A statistical classification framework was built to diagnose cytomegalovirus status from the catalog of TCR beta chain sequences. Drawn from immuneACCESS, this table holds only the in-frame rearrangements with V and J called that TCRdb kept. Clones are partly lost; checked studies trace under half to an unresolved V gene and leave the rest unexplained. The V and J calls and clone size were taken over from that table, and D and trimming were inferred from the DNA. The sample table contains 150,000 to 200,000 clones; only one count was recorded for roughly 86% of them. Of the sample, over 1.3% is held by the ten largest clones.

V loses 3 bases at its end and J loses 6 bases; junction bases beyond the gene matches: 7. There are 15 amino acids in the CDR3, from cysteine to phenylalanine inclusive. Only the CDR3 portion is preserved as DNA: 45 bases, with reading frame beginning at the first base. CDR1 and CDR2, per the germline V gene, are SGDLS and YYNGEE. These data belong to a study of cytomegalovirus exposure and HLA in healthy donors (TCRdb year 2017). At the level of the whole study: According to a later analysis, the roughly 130 validation repertoires were produced on the same platform as the 680 or so repertoires of the first cohort. The aim of the study was to test whether cataloging public T cell receptors could identify signatures of past pathogen exposure. Along with the approximately 700-subject first cohort, a separate validation cohort of around 110 different subjects was used. To predict cytomegalovirus infection status, the study brought together high-throughput TCR immunosequencing, statistical association of individual TCRs with disease status, and machine learning. Beyond this particular receptor, the publication reports: While some public TCRs were present in many individuals, most TCR sequences turned up only very rarely across donors. Three of the identified cytomegalovirus-associated TCR beta chains were confirmed in vitro to be specific for cytomegalovirus antigens. A later analysis lacked HLA typing for the validation cohort, so it scored co-occurrence in that cohort across all 120 repertoires. A total of fewer than 200 TCR beta chains were listed by the study as associated with cytomegalovirus. The authors suggested that the approach could potentially be generalized to other disease states and immunological phenotypes. A later analysis found that TCRs clustered in the first cohort also tended to co-occur in the 120 validation repertoires, with 94% of cluster scores above 0. In both the original and validation cohorts, the classifier was reported to diagnose cytomegalovirus status with high specificity and sensitivity.

The donors were included in the validation cohort of approximately 130 subjects, a group kept apart from the approximately 650-subject first cohort. In this chain, TRBV9 is recombined with TRBJ1-5; 9 bases in between match TRBD1. The sample taken for sequencing was PBMCs. The clonotype originates from a woman younger than 35 in good health and CMV-seronegative. The nucleotides are TGTGCCAGCAGCGCGGGACAGGGTGCTAGTCAGCCCCAGCATTTT. This codes for CASSAGQGASQPQHF.